The T cell receptor (beta chain) described here comes from a study of T-cell memory formation after mild COVID-19. Overall study: Clustering of TCRs was largely donor specific.

There are a few counts of this clonotype. Antigen specificity is unknown. Study outcomes and limitations: Contracting clones from day 15 to 85 showed balanced CD4/CD8; later expanders favored CD4+.

Constant-segment primers were used for 5'RACE, and the resulting TCR alpha and TCR beta cDNA libraries carried sample barcodes and UMIs. TCRdb analysed the 5' RACE reads with MiXCR anew, one entry per CDR3 protein. The sample holds hundreds of thousands of distinct CDR3 sequences, approximately 15% seen once. Trimming left V 2 bases short and J 4 bases short, with 14 bases between. The CDR3 consists of 15 residues. Per germline, CDR1 SEHNR and CDR2 FQNEAQ (reference sequence). This rearrangement joins TRBV7-9 to TRBJ2-5; TRBD2 might be the D (5 bases). The sequence came from a man aged 18 to 35 who had mild COVID-19 (a few samples of this study predate the infection). Cell type and time point are not known. The sample comprised PBMCs or a T cell subset sorted from them (not recorded which). The CDR3 DNA is TGTGCCAGCAGCTTAAGAGATTTTCGGGGAGAGACCCAGTACTTC. Translating it yields CASSLRDFRGETQYF.